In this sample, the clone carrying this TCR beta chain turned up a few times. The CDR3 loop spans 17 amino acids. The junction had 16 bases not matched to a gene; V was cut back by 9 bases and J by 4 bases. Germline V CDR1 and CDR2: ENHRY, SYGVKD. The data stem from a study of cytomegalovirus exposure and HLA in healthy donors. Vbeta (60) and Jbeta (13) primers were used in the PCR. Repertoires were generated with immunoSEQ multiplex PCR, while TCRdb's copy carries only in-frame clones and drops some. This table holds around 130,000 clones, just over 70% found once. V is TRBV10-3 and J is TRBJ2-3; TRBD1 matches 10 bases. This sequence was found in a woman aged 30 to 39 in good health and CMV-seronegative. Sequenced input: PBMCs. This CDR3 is CAITNRRGQGQPDTQYF. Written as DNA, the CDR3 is TGTGCCATAACCAACCGGCGGGGACAGGGGCAACCAGATACGCAGTATTTT.